Listed here are 3 T cell receptor beta chains from one sample, sequenced in a study of cytomegalovirus exposure and HLA in healthy donors. PCR involved 60 Vbeta and 13 Jbeta primers. Clones were sequenced by immunoSEQ multiplex PCR, and TCRdb holds only the in-frame ones, with some missing. Here the sample spans about 170,000 clones, approximately 80% being singletons. Material: PBMCs. These receptors came from a boy aged 2 to 9 in good health and CMV-seronegative.

The J gene is TRBJ2-7, the V gene TRBV6-6; a possible D gene is TRBD1 (6 bases). The germline V and J ends were trimmed by 0 bases and 1 base, with 13 bases remaining between them. The length of the CDR3 is 16 residues. Germline V gene data show CDR1 as MNHNY and CDR2 as SVGAGI (reference sequence). The CDR3 DNA is TGTGCCAGCAGTTACTCGGACAGACGAGCTTCCTACGAGCAGTACTTC. This encodes CASSYSDRRASYEQYF.

This sequence joins TRBV5-6 and TRBJ2-3, with D maybe TRBD2 (6 bases). Germline CDR1 SGHDT, CDR2 YYEEEE. The CDR3 covers 14 residues. V was cut by 2 bases and J by 3 bases, with 10 bases left in between. In DNA, the CDR3 is TGTGCCAGCAGCTTTACGGAGGGAACAGATACGCAGTATTTT. This gives the protein CASSFTEGTDTQYF.

V usage is TRBV29-1 and J usage is TRBJ1-1, with a possible D match to TRBD1 (5 bases). Germline V gives CDR1 SQVTM, CDR2 ANQGSEA. Trimming stripped 4 bases from V and 1 base from J, with 19 bases between. This CDR3 comprises 16 residues. In nucleotides, the CDR3 is TGCAGCGTTGTGGCGGGGTCCTACGGGGGGAACACTGAAGCTTTCTTT. Encoded protein: CSVVAGSYGGNTEAFF.